This passage covers 22 T cell receptor beta chains from one sample sequenced in a study of CD8 T cells in ankylosing spondylitis. Overall study findings and caveats: Ankylosing spondylitis blood appeared to be characterized by a TCR beta motif of eight highly homologous variants.

Each CDR3 protein is one row after TCRdb ran MiXCR on the 5' RACE reads. Here the sample spans 400,000 or so distinct CDR3 sequences, roughly 25% being singletons. Antigen specificity for these receptors is unknown. Source material: blood, either unsorted or a sorted T cell fraction (not recorded which). The receptors originated from a male donor with ankylosing spondylitis.

This clonotype was seen more than once but under ten times. The chain recombines TRBV20-1 with TRBJ2-7; 8 nucleotides match TRBD1. This CDR3 has 13 amino acids. Germline CDR1 DFQATT, CDR2 SNEGSKA (reference sequence). CDR3 loop: CSERTGGSYEQYF. DNA of the CDR3: TGCAGCGAAAGAACAGGGGGATCCTACGAGCAGTACTTC.

This clonotype was seen more than once but under ten times. The chain combines TRBV6-5 with TRBJ2-7, with 9 bases identical to TRBD1. The V gene end was trimmed by 4 bases and the J gene end by 2 bases; junction bases not matched to a gene: 9. Germline V gives CDR1 MNHEY, CDR2 SVGAGI. There are 16 residues in the CDR3. CDR3 nucleotides: TGTGCCAGCAGTTCCCACTCCGGGACAGGGACCTACGAGCAGTACGTC. Protein sequence: CASSSHSGTGTYEQYV.

Worth noting for this clonotype: The junction differs from germline at one of its ends, possibly a read error. This chain joins TRBV5-1 and TRBJ2-5; D ambiguous. The CDR3 consists of 12 residues. Germline V CDR1 and CDR2: SGHRS, YFSETQ. CDR3 sequence: CPSSLEQETQYF. Here the CDR3 DNA reads TGCCCCAGCAGTTTAGAACAAGAGACCCAGTACTTC.

This clonotype was seen more than once but under ten times. The V gene is TRBV12-3 or TRBV12-4, the J gene TRBJ2-1; 8 bases agree with TRBD2. The CDR3 contains 15 residues. After removal of 10 bases from V and 8 bases from J, the junction contained 16 bases not matched to a gene. In DNA form, the CDR3 reads TGTGCCACCGCACGGACGAGCGGGAGCCGAGATGAGCAGTTCTTC. Protein: CATARTSGSRDEQFF.

This chain joins TRBV20-1 and TRBJ2-3; 11 nucleotides align to TRBD2. Germline CDR1 is DFQATT and CDR2 is SNEGSKA (reference sequence). V shed 2 bases, J shed 4 bases, and the junction held 8 bases outside the gene matches. This CDR3 is 16 amino acids long. In DNA form, the CDR3 reads TGCAGTGCTAGACCCTCGCTAGCGGGAGGAGCAGATACGCAGTATTTT. It yields the protein CSARPSLAGGADTQYF.

Note on this clonotype: The junction shows a germline mismatch at one end, possibly a read error. The chain joins TRBV7-2 to TRBJ2-7, with D perhaps being TRBD1 or TRBD2 (6 bases each). This CDR3 has 14 amino acids. Germline V gene data show CDR1 as SGHTA and CDR2 as FQGNSA. CDR3 nucleotides: TGTGCCAGCGGCTTTGGGACACGGGGAGGCGAGCAGTACTTC. Amino acids: CASGFGTRGGEQYF.

This clonotype was detected many times. V is TRBV24-1 and J is TRBJ1-1, with D tentatively TRBD1 (6 bases). V was pared by 4 bases and J by 7 bases, with 15 bases between. This CDR3 has 14 amino acids. CDR1 KGHDR and CDR2 SFDVKD come from the germline V gene. The CDR3 region has the DNA TGTGCCACCAGTGACAATACAGGGTATAGTGAAGCTTTCTTT. This sequence encodes CATSDNTGYSEAFF.

This clonotype was seen only once. V usage is TRBV7-8 and J usage is TRBJ2-1, with 8 bases lining up with TRBD2. The CDR3 consists of 15 residues. V lost 5 bases, J lost 4 bases, and 7 bases stayed unmatched. From germline, CDR1 is SGHVS and CDR2 FQNEAQ. The CDR3 loop is CASSHGGEWYNEQFF. In DNA, the CDR3 is TGTGCCAGCAGCCACGGGGGGGAGTGGTACAATGAGCAGTTCTTC.

J is TRBJ2-7 and V is TRBV1; the table calls TRBD1, which could not be checked here. TRBV1 is deemed a pseudogene. The CDR3 is 14 residues long. As DNA, the CDR3 is TGCACCAGCAGCCATACCCCCTCAACCTACGAGCAGTACGTC. It codes for CTSSHTPSTYEQYV.

This sequence joins TRBV5-5 and TRBJ2-2, with a weak D call TRBD2 (6 bases). Trimming left V 4 bases short and J 3 bases short, with 10 bases between. CDR3 length: 14 residues. Germline lookup yields CDR1 SGHKS and CDR2 YYEKEE (reference sequence). The CDR3 region has the DNA TGTGCCAGCAGCCTTTGGGACTACACCGGGGAGCTGTTTTTT. Its translation: CASSLWDYTGELFF.

This clonotype was picked up a small number of times. DNA of the CDR3: TGTGCCACCAGTGATCCGCGACAGGGGGGAGAGACCCAGTACTTC. As protein: CATSDPRQGGETQYF. This chain connects TRBV24-1 to TRBJ2-5, with TRBD1 matching over 9 bases. Germline V gene lookup returns CDR1 KGHDR and CDR2 SFDVKD. After removal of 3 bases from V and 4 bases from J, the junction contained 5 bases not matched to a gene. The CDR3 contains 15 residues.

The chain recombines TRBV7-8 with TRBJ2-3, with a tentative D call TRBD2 (5 bases). V lost 1 base and J lost 3, with 8 bases in between. The CDR3 extends over 14 amino acids. Germline values: CDR1 SGHVS, CDR2 FQNEAQ. CDR3 nucleotide sequence: TGTGCCAGCAGCTTAGGGGGAGAGACAGATACGCAGTATTTT. It is translated as CASSLGGETDTQYF.

This clonotype has only a few counts. J is TRBJ2-3 and V is TRBV2, with a weak D call TRBD1 (6 bases). CDR3 length: 13 amino acids. V lost 7 bases to trimming and J lost 3 bases, with 11 bases between them. Germline V gene lookup returns CDR1 SNHLY and CDR2 FYNNEI. CDR3 coding DNA: TGTGCCAGCATGAGGGGGATGACAGATACGCAGTATTTT. This gives the protein CASMRGMTDTQYF.

The chain couples TRBV2 to TRBJ1-4, with a tentative D call TRBD1 (6 bases). The CDR3 has 13 amino acids. Germline CDR1 is SNHLY and CDR2 is FYNNEI. The V and J ends lost 6 bases and 7 bases respectively, with 12 bases between them. CDR3 in DNA: TGTGCCAGCAGGACCAGACAGGTTGAAAAACTGTTTTTT. Its translation: CASRTRQVEKLFF.

The gene calls are TRBV20-1 and TRBJ2-5; 11 bases are shared with TRBD2. CDR3 length equals 13 residues. Trimming at V came to 3 bases and at J to 11 bases, leaving 8 bases not matched to a gene. Germline values: CDR1 DFQATT, CDR2 SNEGSKA (reference sequence). CDR3 residues: CSASELAGVLQYF. DNA of the CDR3: TGCAGTGCTAGTGAACTAGCGGGGGTTCTACAGTACTTC.

This sequence joins TRBV15 and TRBJ2-7; unclear D gene. The germline V and J ends were trimmed by 2 bases and 7 bases, with 9 bases remaining between them. Germline CDR1 is LNHNV and CDR2 is YYDKDF (reference sequence). CDR3 length: 12 amino acids. CDR3 in DNA: TGTGCCACCAGCAGATTTGCCCGGGAGCAGTACTTC. Protein sequence: CATSRFAREQYF.

The chain couples TRBV29-1 to TRBJ1-2, with D possibly TRBD1 on 5 matching bases. Trimming removed 7 bases from V and 6 bases from J, with 12 bases in between. CDR3 length: 11 amino acids. Germline-derived CDR1 and CDR2 are SQVTM and ANQGSEA. The CDR3 sequence is CSASGGDGYTF. For the CDR3, the DNA is TGCAGCGCCAGTGGAGGGGATGGCTACACCTTC.

This chain joins TRBV20-1 and TRBJ2-4; TRBD2 aligns across 8 bases. Looked up from germline, CDR1 is DFQATT and CDR2 is SNEGSKA (reference sequence). The CDR3 spans 14 residues. After removal of 0 bases from V and 8 bases from J, the junction contained 6 bases not matched to a gene. The CDR3 sequence is CSARDQRGSDIQYF. CDR3 in DNA: TGCAGTGCTAGAGATCAGCGGGGGAGCGACATTCAGTACTTC.

This clonotype was seen only a few times. The rearrangement links TRBV3-1 to TRBJ1-6; 7 positions agree with TRBD1. Germline V gene data show CDR1 as LGHDT and CDR2 as YNNKEL (reference sequence). The V gene end was trimmed by 3 bases and the J gene end by 10 bases; junction bases not matched to a gene: 6. The CDR3 sequence is 14 residues long. The CDR3 nucleotides read TGTGCCAGCAGCCAGGAGGGGGCAGGGTCACCCCTCCACTTT. It codes for CASSQEGAGSPLHF.

Many counts were recorded for this clonotype. The CDR3 sequence is CATRGTVGNTEAFF. The CDR3, as DNA: TGTGCCACCAGAGGCACGGTGGGGAACACTGAAGCTTTCTTT. The rearrangement links TRBV7-7 to TRBJ1-1; D is undetermined. Trimming removed 10 bases from V and 1 base from J, with 16 bases in between. The CDR3 sequence is 14 residues long. Germline V CDR1 and CDR2: SSHAT, FNYEAQ (reference sequence).

This chain uses TRBV20-1 with TRBJ1-1; 7 bases match TRBD1. CDR1 is DFQATT and CDR2 is SNEGSKA in the germline V gene (reference sequence). J gave up 5 bases and V 7 bases, and 10 bases lay outside the gene matches. The CDR3 has 13 residues. This CDR3 is CSVVRGIETEAFF. For the CDR3, the DNA is TGCAGTGTCGTCAGGGGGATAGAGACTGAAGCTTTCTTT.

V and J are TRBV7-7 and TRBJ1-3; D possibly corresponds to TRBD1 (6 bases). Trimming stripped 5 bases from V and 4 bases from J, with 12 bases between. The germline CDR1 and CDR2 sequences are SSHAT and FNYEAQ (reference sequence). The CDR3 runs to 14 residues. CDR3 in DNA: TGTGCCAGCAGCCCGGACAGCCTAGGAAACACCATATATTTT. This encodes CASSPDSLGNTIYF. The variable domain in full, with the rest retrieved from reference TRBV7-7 and TRBJ1-3, is GAGVSQSPRYKVTKRGQDVTLRCDPISSHATLYWYQQALGQGPEFLTYFNYEAQPDKSGLPSDRFSAERPEGSISTLTIQRTEQRDSAMYRCASSPDSLGNTIYFGEGSWLTVV.